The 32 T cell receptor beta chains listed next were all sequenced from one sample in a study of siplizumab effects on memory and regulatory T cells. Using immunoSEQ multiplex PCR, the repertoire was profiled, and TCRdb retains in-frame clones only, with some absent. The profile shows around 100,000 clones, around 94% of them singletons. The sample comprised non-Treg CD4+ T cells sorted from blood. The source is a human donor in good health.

In DNA form, the CDR3 reads TGTGCCAGCAGCCAGTGGACAGGAGGAGAGACCCAGTACTTC. Translated: CASSQWTGGETQYF. The chain carries TRBV7-2 and TRBJ2-5, with 7 bases aligning to TRBD1. The trim removed 5 bases at V and 4 bases at J, leaving 7 bases unmatched. The CDR3 runs 14 residues. Germline V gene sequence: CDR1 SGHTA, CDR2 FQGNSA.

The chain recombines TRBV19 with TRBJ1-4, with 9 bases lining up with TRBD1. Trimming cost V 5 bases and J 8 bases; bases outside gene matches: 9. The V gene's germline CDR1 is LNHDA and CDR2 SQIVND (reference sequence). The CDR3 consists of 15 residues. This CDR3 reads CASSPPGQGGEKLFF. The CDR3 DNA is TGTGCCAGTAGTCCCCCGGGACAGGGTGGCGAAAAACTGTTTTTT. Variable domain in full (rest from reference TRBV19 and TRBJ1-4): DGGITQSPKYLFRKEGQNVTLSCEQNLNHDAMYWYRQDPGQGLRLIYYSQIVNDFQKGDIAEGYSVSREKKESFPLTVTSAQKNPTAFYLCASSPPGQGGEKLFFGSGTQLSVL.

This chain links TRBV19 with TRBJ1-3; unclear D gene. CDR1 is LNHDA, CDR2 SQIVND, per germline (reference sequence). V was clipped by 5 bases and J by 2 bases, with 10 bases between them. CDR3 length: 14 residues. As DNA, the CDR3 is TGTGCCAGTAGTCCCGACGGCACTGGAAACACCATATATTTT. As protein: CASSPDGTGNTIYF.

CDR3 sequence (DNA): TGTGCCAGTAGGCCCCTCCGGGACAGGGGGCAGGATCAGCCCCAGCATTTT. Translating gives CASRPLRDRGQDQPQHF. The chain has TRBV19 and TRBJ1-5; 12 bases are a match to TRBD1. The CDR3 contains 17 residues. J was trimmed by 5 bases and V by 6 bases; bases with no gene match: 11. CDR1 LNHDA and CDR2 SQIVND come from the germline V gene (reference sequence).

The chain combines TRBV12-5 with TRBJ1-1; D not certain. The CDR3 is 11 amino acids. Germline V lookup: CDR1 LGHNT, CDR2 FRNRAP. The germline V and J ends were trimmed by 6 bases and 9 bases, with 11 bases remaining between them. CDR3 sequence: CASGPGSQAFF. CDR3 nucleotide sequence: TGTGCTAGTGGCCCCGGGTCTCAAGCTTTCTTT.

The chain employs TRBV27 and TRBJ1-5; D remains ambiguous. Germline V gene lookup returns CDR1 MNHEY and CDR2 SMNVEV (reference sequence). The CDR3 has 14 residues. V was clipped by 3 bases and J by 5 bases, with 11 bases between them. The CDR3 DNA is TGTGCCAGCAGTTTGTCTTTCGGGGATCAGCCCCAGCATTTT. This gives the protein CASSLSFGDQPQHF.

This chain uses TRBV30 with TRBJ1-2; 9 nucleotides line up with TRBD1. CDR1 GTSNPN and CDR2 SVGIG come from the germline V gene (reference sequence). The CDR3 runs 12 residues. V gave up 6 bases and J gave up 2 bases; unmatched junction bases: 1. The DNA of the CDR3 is TGTGCCTGTACAGGGGGCAACTATGGCTACACCTTC. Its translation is CACTGGNYGYTF. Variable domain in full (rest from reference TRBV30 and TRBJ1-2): SQTIHQWPATLVQPVGSPLSLECTVEGTSNPNLYWYRQAAGRGLQLLFYSVGIGQISSEVPQNLSASRPQDRQFILSSKKLLLSDSGFYLCACTGGNYGYTFGSGTRLTVV.

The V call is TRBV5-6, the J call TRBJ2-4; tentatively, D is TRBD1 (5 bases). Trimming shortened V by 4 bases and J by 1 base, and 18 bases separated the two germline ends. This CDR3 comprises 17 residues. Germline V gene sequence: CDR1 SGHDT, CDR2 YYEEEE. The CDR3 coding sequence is TGTGCCAGCAGCACCCAATTGGCAGGGTGGGCCAAAAACATTCAGTACTTC. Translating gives CASSTQLAGWAKNIQYF.

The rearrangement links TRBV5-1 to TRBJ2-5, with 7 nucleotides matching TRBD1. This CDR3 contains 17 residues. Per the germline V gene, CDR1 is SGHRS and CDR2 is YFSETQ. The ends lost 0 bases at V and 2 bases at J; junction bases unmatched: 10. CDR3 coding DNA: TGCGCCAGCAGCTTGGGGTTAGGGGGCGCGAGGCAAGAGACCCAGTACTTC. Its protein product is CASSLGLGGARQETQYF.

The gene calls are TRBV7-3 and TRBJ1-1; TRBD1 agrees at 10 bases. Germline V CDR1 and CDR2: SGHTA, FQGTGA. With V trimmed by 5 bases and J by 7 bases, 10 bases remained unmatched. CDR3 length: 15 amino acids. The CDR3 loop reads CASSPQGTGVGEAFF. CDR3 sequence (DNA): TGTGCCAGCAGCCCCCAGGGGACAGGGGTTGGTGAAGCTTTCTTT.

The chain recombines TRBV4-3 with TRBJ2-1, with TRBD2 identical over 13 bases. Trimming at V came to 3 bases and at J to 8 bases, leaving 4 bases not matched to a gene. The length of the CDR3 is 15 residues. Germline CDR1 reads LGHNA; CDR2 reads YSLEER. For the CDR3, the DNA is TGCGCCAGCAGCCAGGGACTAGCGGGACGGTATGAGCAGTTCTTC. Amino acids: CASSQGLAGRYEQFF.

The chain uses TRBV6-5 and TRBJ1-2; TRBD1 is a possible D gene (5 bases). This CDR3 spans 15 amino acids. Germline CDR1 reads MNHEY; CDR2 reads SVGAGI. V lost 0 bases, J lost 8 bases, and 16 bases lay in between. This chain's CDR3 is CASSYSRTPYEGYTF. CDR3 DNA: TGTGCCAGCAGTTACTCCCGGACACCCTATGAGGGCTACACCTTC.

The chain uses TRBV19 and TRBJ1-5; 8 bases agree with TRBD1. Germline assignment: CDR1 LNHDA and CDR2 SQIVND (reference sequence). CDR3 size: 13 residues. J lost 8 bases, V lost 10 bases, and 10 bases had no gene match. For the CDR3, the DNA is TGTGCCACCCGAAGGCCGACAGGGGAGCCCCAGCATTTT. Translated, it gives CATRRPTGEPQHF.

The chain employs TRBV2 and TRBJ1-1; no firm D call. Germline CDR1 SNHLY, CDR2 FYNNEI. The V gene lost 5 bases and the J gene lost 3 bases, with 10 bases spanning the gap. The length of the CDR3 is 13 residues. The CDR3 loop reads CASSLGSDTEAFF. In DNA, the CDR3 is TGTGCCAGCAGTCTGGGGTCGGACACTGAAGCTTTCTTT.

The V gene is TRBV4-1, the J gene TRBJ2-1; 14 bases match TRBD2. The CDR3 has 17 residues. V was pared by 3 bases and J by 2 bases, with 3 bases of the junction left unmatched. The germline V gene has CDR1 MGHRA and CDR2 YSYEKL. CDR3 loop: CASSQRLAGGTYNEQFF. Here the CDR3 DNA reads TGCGCCAGCAGCCAGAGACTAGCGGGGGGGACCTACAATGAGCAGTTCTTC.

The CDR3 sequence: CATSRVSSGGAPGELFF. For the CDR3, the DNA is TGTGCCACCAGCAGAGTTTCTAGCGGGGGGGCCCCCGGGGAGCTGTTTTTT. The chain carries TRBV15 and TRBJ2-2; TRBD2 matches at 12 bases. CDR1 is LNHNV and CDR2 is YYDKDF in the germline V gene (reference sequence). The CDR3 covers 17 residues. V dropped 1 base and J dropped 6; count of bases not matched to a gene: 6.

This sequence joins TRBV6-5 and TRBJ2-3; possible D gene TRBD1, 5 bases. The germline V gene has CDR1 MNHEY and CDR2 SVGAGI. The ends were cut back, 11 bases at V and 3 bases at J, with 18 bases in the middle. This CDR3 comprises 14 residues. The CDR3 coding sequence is TGTGCCTCCAAGGCAGGGTGGGCGACAGATACGCAGTATTTT. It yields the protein CASKAGWATDTQYF.

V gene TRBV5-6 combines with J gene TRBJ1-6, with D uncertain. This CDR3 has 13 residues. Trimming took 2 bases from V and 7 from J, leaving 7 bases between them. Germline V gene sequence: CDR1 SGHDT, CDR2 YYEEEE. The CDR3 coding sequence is TGTGCCAGCAGCTTCAGTTGGAATTCACCCCTCCACTTT. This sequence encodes CASSFSWNSPLHF.

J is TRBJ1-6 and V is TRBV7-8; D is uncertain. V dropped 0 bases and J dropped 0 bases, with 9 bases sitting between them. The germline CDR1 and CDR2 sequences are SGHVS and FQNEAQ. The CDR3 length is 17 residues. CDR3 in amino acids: CASSLAIRNSYNSPLHF. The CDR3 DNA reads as TGTGCCAGCAGCTTAGCGATACGGAACTCCTATAATTCACCCCTCCACTTT.

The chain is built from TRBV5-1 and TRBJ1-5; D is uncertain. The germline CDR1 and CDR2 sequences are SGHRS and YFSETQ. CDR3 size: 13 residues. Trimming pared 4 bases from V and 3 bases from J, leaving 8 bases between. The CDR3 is CASSLDSNQPQHF. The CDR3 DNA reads TGCGCCAGCAGCCTGGACTCCAATCAGCCCCAGCATTTT.

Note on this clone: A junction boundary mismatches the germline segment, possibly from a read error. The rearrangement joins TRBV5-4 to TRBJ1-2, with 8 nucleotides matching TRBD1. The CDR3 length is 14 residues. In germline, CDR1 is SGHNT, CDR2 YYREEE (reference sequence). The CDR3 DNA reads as TGTGCCAGCAGTTTGGACAGGGCAATCTATGGCTACACCTTC. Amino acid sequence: CASSLDRAIYGYTF.

The CDR3 sequence: CASSAGVGRDPYEQYF. The CDR3 DNA is TGTGCCAGCAGCGCCGGGGTGGGGCGGGACCCCTACGAGCAGTACTTC. The V gene is TRBV7-2, the J gene TRBJ2-7, with D perhaps matching TRBD2 (6 bases). The CDR3 extends over 16 amino acids. Per the germline V gene, CDR1 is SGHTA and CDR2 is FQGNSA. V was clipped by 5 bases and J by 2 bases, with 19 bases between them.

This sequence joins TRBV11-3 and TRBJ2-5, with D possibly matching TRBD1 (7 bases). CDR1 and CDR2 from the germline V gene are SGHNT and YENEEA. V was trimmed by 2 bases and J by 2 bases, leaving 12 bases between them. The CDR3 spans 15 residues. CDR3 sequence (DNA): TGTGCCAGCAGCTTACAGGGGGGCCCACAAGAGACCCAGTACTTC. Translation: CASSLQGGPQETQYF.

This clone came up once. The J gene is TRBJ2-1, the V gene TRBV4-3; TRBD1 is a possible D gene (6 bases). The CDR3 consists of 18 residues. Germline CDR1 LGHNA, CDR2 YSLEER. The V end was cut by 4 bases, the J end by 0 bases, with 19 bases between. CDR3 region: CASSPNWGQRSSYNEQFF. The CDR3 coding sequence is TGCGCCAGCAGCCCAAACTGGGGGCAGCGGAGCTCCTACAATGAGCAGTTCTTC.

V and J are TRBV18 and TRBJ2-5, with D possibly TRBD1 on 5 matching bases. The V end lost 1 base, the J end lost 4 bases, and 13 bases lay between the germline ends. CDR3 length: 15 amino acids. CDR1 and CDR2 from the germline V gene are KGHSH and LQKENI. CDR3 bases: TGTGCCAGCTCACCACAGGGGATAGGACGAGAGACCCAGTACTTC. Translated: CASSPQGIGRETQYF.

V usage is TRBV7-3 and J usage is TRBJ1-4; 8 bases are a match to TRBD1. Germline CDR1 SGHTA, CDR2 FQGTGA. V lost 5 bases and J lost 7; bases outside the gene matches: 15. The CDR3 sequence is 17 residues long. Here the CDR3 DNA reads TGTGCCAGCAGCCTTCACCGACTCGGACAGGGTAGTGAAAAACTGTTTTTT. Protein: CASSLHRLGQGSEKLFF.

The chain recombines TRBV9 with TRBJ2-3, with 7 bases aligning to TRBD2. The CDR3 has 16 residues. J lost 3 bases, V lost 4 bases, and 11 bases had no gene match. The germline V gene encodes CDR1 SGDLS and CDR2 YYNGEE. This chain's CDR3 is CASSSRGGSITDTQYF. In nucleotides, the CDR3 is TGTGCCAGCAGCTCGCGTGGCGGGAGTATTACAGATACGCAGTATTTT.

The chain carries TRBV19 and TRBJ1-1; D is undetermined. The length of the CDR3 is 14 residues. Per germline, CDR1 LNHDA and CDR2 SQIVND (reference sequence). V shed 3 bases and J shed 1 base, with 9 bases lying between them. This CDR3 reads CASSIRLGNTEAFF. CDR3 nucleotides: TGTGCCAGTAGTATTCGGTTAGGGAACACTGAAGCTTTCTTT.

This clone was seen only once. CDR3 sequence: CSVVPGTDTQYF. The CDR3 region has the DNA TGCAGCGTTGTTCCGGGCACAGATACGCAGTATTTT. The rearrangement links TRBV29-1 to TRBJ2-3; no clear D. Germline assignment: CDR1 SQVTM and CDR2 ANQGSEA. Trimming cost V 4 bases and J 1 base, with 6 bases left between them. The CDR3 is made up of 12 amino acids.

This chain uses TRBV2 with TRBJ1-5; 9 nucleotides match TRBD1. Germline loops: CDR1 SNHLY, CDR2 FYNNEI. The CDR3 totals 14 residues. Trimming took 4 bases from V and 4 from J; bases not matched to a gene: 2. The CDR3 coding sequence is TGTGCCAGCAGTGCCGGGACAGGGAATCAGCCCCAGCATTTT. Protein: CASSAGTGNQPQHF.

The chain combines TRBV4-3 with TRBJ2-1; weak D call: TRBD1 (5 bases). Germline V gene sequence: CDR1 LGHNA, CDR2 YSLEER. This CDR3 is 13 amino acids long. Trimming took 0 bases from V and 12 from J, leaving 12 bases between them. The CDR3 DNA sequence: TGCGCCAGCAGCCAAGATTTCGACAGTGGGCAGTTCTTC. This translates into CASSQDFDSGQFF.

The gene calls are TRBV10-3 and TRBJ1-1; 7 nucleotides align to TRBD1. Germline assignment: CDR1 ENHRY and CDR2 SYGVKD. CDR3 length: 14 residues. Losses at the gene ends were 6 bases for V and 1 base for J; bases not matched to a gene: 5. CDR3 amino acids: CAIRLDRANTEAFF. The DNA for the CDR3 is TGTGCCATCAGACTCGACAGGGCGAACACTGAAGCTTTCTTT.